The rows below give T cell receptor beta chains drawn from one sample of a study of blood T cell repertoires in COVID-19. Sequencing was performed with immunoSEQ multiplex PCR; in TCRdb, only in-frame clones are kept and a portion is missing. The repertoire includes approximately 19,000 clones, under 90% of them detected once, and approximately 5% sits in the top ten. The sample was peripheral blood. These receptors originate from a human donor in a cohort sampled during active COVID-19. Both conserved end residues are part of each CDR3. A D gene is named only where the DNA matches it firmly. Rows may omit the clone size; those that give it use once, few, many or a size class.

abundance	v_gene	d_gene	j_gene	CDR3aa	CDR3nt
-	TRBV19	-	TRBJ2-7	CASSTPMRYEQYF	TGTGCCAGTAGTACCCCAATGCGGTACGAGCAGTACTTC
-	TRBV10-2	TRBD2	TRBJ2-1	CATFGGANEQFF	TGCGCCACCTTCGGGGGGGCCAATGAGCAGTTCTTC
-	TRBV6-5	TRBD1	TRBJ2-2	CASSHRGTNTGELFF	TGTGCCAGCAGCCACAGGGGGACCAACACCGGGGAGCTGTTTTTT
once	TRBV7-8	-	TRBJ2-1	CASSSHDNEQFF	TGTGCCAGCAGCTCACATGACAATGAGCAGTTCTTC
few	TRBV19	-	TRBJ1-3	CASTTEGGRGTGNTIYF	TGTGCCAGTACCACGGAAGGTGGCAGGGGCACTGGAAACACCATATATTTT
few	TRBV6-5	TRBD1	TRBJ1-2	CATSGQGIGYTF	TGTGCCACCTCCGGACAGGGGATAGGCTACACCTTC
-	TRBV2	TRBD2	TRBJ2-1	CASRTTLAGEAPQFF	TGTGCCAGCAGGACGACACTAGCGGGTGAGGCCCCGCAGTTCTTC
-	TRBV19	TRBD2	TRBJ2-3	CASSLGLAKDTQYF	TGTGCCAGTAGTTTGGGACTAGCGAAAGATACGCAGTATTTT
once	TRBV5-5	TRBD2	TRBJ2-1	CASSFDLAGGPLGNEQFF	TGTGCCAGCAGCTTTGACCTAGCGGGAGGGCCTTTAGGCAATGAGCAGTTCTTC
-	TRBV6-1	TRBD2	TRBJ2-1	CASSDRRSGSSYNEQFF	TGTGCCAGCAGTGATCGTCGTAGCGGGAGCTCCTACAATGAGCAGTTCTTC
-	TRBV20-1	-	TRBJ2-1	CSASRDSYNEQFF	TGCAGTGCTAGTCGGGACTCCTACAATGAGCAGTTCTTC
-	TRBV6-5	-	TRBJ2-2	CASSYSALHNTGELFF	TGTGCCAGCAGTTACTCGGCCCTCCATAACACCGGGGAGCTGTTTTTT
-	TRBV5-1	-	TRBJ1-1	CASSLQGFTEAFF	TGCGCCAGCAGCCTACAGGGTTTCACTGAAGCTTTCTTT